The TCR beta chain under discussion was sequenced for a study of cytomegalovirus exposure and HLA in healthy donors. Germline V CDR1 and CDR2: MDHEN, SYDVKM. The CDR3 contains 18 residues. V lost 3 bases, J lost 8 bases, and 19 bases stayed unmatched. To note about this clone: Its antigen is not known.

The PCR had 60 Vbeta and 13 Jbeta primers. Only in-frame clones appear in the TCRdb table, and some are missing; sequencing was by immunoSEQ multiplex PCR. The sample has 80,000 to 95,000 clones; about 89% are singletons. Overall study results and limits: Reportedly, HLA-A and HLA-B alleles of most subjects were accurately predicted from TCR beta. Researchers had no immune exposure information except CMV serostatus available.

The specimen sequenced was PBMCs. V is TRBV28 and J is TRBJ1-2; TRBD1 aligns across 9 bases. This TCR was sampled from a young man in good health and CMV-seropositive. The CDR3 DNA follows: TGTGCCAGCAGTTTTTATCAGACCCGGGACAGGGACCCTATAGGCTACACCTTC. Its protein is CASSFYQTRDRDPIGYTF.